This T cell receptor beta chain was recovered during a study of blood T cells in healthy people across ages. This clonotype has only one observation. For the second PCR, which ran for 7 to 11 cycles, a sample-barcoded 5' primer and a J-beta primer mix were used. TCRdb analysed the 5' RACE reads with MiXCR anew, one entry per CDR3 protein. The sample gives some 1.8 million distinct CDR3 sequences, more than 35% of which show up once; 23% is in the top ten. Germline CDR1 LGHNA, CDR2 YSLEER. The CDR3 is 16 residues long. With 0 bases removed from V and 3 bases from J, the gap between germline ends came to 14 bases.

The sample comprised blood. The rearrangement joins TRBV4-3 to TRBJ1-1; D is perhaps TRBD1 (6 bases). The TCR was taken from a human donor in good health. The CDR3 DNA follows: TGCGCCAGCAGCCAAGATGGATCCAGGGGAGACACTGAAGCTTTCTTT. Translated, it gives CASSQDGSRGDTEAFF.